The rows below give T cell receptor beta chains drawn from one sample of a study of naive and memory T cell subsets. TCRdb processed the UMI-ligation and nested PCR reads anew with MiXCR; each CDR3 protein has one entry. Here the sample spans approximately 140,000 distinct CDR3 sequences, 15% to 25% being singletons. The sequenced sample was naive CD8+ T cells from blood. Every receptor here comes from a human donor in good health. CDR3s include the opening cysteine and the closing phenylalanine or tryptophan. The order of the fields is D gene, clone size, V gene, J gene, CDR3 DNA, CDR3 protein. A D gene is named only where the DNA matches it firmly. The size entry is marked missing in some rows and otherwise reads once, few, many or a size class.

d_gene: NA
abundance: few
v_gene: TRBV9
j_gene: TRBJ1-1
CDR3nt: TGTGCCAGCAGCGTAGTGGTAGGGGACCCTGAAGCTTTCTTT
CDR3aa: CASSVVVGDPEAFF

d_gene: TRBD2
abundance: NA
v_gene: TRBV28
j_gene: TRBJ2-1
CDR3nt: TGTGCCAGCAGACCGGAGTTATGGCGGGAGGGAAACAATGAGCAGTTCTTC
CDR3aa: CASRPELWREGNNEQFF

d_gene: NA
abundance: NA
v_gene: TRBV7-9
j_gene: TRBJ1-3
CDR3nt: TGTGCCAGCAGCTCGACGCGGGGTCCAGACACCATATATTTT
CDR3aa: CASSSTRGPDTIYF

d_gene: TRBD1
abundance: NA
v_gene: TRBV4-3
j_gene: TRBJ2-7
CDR3nt: TGCGCCAGCAGCCCGGACAGGGGCGACTACGAGCAGTACTTC
CDR3aa: CASSPDRGDYEQYF

d_gene: NA
abundance: few
v_gene: TRBV28
j_gene: TRBJ2-5
CDR3nt: TGTGCCAGCAGTCCTAGCACGATACAGGGACCCCAAGAGACCCAGTACTTC
CDR3aa: CASSPSTIQGPQETQYF

d_gene: NA
abundance: NA
v_gene: TRBV5-4
j_gene: TRBJ2-1
CDR3nt: TGTGCCAGCAGCTTGGTGGGGAGCCCCTCGGATGAGCAGTTCTTC
CDR3aa: CASSLVGSPSDEQFF

d_gene: NA
abundance: few
v_gene: TRBV27
j_gene: TRBJ2-1
CDR3nt: TGTGCCAGCAGTTTAGGGACAACGTACAATGAGCAGTTCTTC
CDR3aa: CASSLGTTYNEQFF

d_gene: NA
abundance: few
v_gene: TRBV27
j_gene: TRBJ1-4
CDR3nt: TGTGCCAGCAGTTTATGGGCGGAATTCGCAACTAATGAAAAACTGTTTTTT
CDR3aa: CASSLWAEFATNEKLFF

d_gene: TRBD1
abundance: few
v_gene: TRBV27
j_gene: TRBJ1-2
CDR3nt: TGTGCCAGCAGCGCAACCTGGACAGGAGGATTTGATGGCTACACCTTC
CDR3aa: CASSATWTGGFDGYTF

d_gene: NA
abundance: few
v_gene: TRBV9
j_gene: TRBJ2-5
CDR3nt: TGTGCCAGCAGCAGCCCCCAAGAGACCCAGTACTTC
CDR3aa: CASSSPQETQYF

d_gene: NA
abundance: few
v_gene: TRBV28
j_gene: TRBJ1-5
CDR3nt: TGTGCCAGCAGTCTTGACAGTACTTATCAGCCCCAGCATTTT
CDR3aa: CASSLDSTYQPQHF

d_gene: NA
abundance: few
v_gene: TRBV6-6
j_gene: TRBJ1-1
CDR3nt: TGTGCCAGCAGCCAAGGCTGGGCTTTCTTT
CDR3aa: CASSQGWAFF

d_gene: TRBD1
abundance: NA
v_gene: TRBV24-1
j_gene: TRBJ1-2
CDR3nt: TGTGCCACCAGTGATCCCAGGGACAGCAGCTATGGCTACACCTTC
CDR3aa: CATSDPRDSSYGYTF

d_gene: NA
abundance: NA
v_gene: TRBV6-5
j_gene: TRBJ2-7
CDR3nt: TGTGCCAGCAGCTCCATGTACGGCTCCTACGAGCAGTACTTC
CDR3aa: CASSSMYGSYEQYF

d_gene: TRBD1
abundance: NA
v_gene: TRBV7-2
j_gene: TRBJ2-1
CDR3nt: TGTGCCAGCAGCTTAGGGGACAGGGTAGTTAATGAGCAGTTCTTC
CDR3aa: CASSLGDRVVNEQFF

d_gene: NA
abundance: few
v_gene: TRBV3-1
j_gene: TRBJ2-7
CDR3nt: TGTGCCAGCAGCCAAGGTGTCTACTACGAGCAGTACTTC
CDR3aa: CASSQGVYYEQYF

d_gene: NA
abundance: NA
v_gene: TRBV20-1
j_gene: TRBJ2-7
CDR3nt: TGCAGTGCCGCAGGCGAATCGCTCCAAGGAAGTTGGTCCTACGAGCAGTACTTC
CDR3aa: CSAAGESLQGSWSYEQYF

d_gene: NA
abundance: NA
v_gene: TRBV20-1
j_gene: TRBJ1-2
CDR3nt: TGCAGTGCTATGGGGACGTCTAACTATGGCTACACCTTC
CDR3aa: CSAMGTSNYGYTF

d_gene: NA
abundance: few
v_gene: TRBV19
j_gene: TRBJ2-1
CDR3nt: TGTGCCAGTAGTATAGTTGCGGCGGATACCGGAGAGCAGTTCTTC
CDR3aa: CASSIVAADTGEQFF

d_gene: TRBD2
abundance: few
v_gene: TRBV3-1
j_gene: TRBJ2-7
CDR3nt: TGTGCCAGCAGCAAGGGACTAGCCTCCTACGAGCAGTACTTC
CDR3aa: CASSKGLASYEQYF

d_gene: TRBD1
abundance: many
v_gene: TRBV6-5
j_gene: TRBJ2-7
CDR3nt: TGTGCCAGCAGTTACTCGTGGATTGAGACAGGGGTCCACGAGCAGTACTTC
CDR3aa: CASSYSWIETGVHEQYF

d_gene: NA
abundance: NA
v_gene: TRBV28
j_gene: TRBJ2-2
CDR3nt: TGTGCTAGCAGCAAGAGGGATGTCGGGGAGCTGTTTTTT
CDR3aa: CASSKRDVGELFF

d_gene: NA
abundance: few
v_gene: TRBV19
j_gene: TRBJ1-1
CDR3nt: TGTGCCAGTAGGAGAAAACAGATGATGAACACTGAAGCTTTCTTT
CDR3aa: CASRRKQMMNTEAFF

d_gene: NA
abundance: few
v_gene: TRBV11-2
j_gene: TRBJ2-5
CDR3nt: TGTGCCAGCAGCTTAGATATAGCCATCCTAGAGACCCAGTACTTC
CDR3aa: CASSLDIAILETQYF

d_gene: TRBD1
abundance: few
v_gene: TRBV20-1
j_gene: TRBJ2-7
CDR3nt: TGCAGTGCGAGCTGGCGACCGACAGGGGGCAGATACGAGCAGTACTTC
CDR3aa: CSASWRPTGGRYEQYF

d_gene: TRBD2
abundance: few
v_gene: TRBV27
j_gene: TRBJ2-7
CDR3nt: TGTGCCAGCAGTTCGGGGACTACCTACGAGCAGTACTTC
CDR3aa: CASSSGTTYEQYF

d_gene: NA
abundance: NA
v_gene: TRBV29-1
j_gene: TRBJ1-1
CDR3nt: TGCAGCGTTGAAGCTTCAAGCCTTATGAACACTGAAGCTTTCTTT
CDR3aa: CSVEASSLMNTEAFF

d_gene: NA
abundance: NA
v_gene: TRBV7-9
j_gene: TRBJ2-2
CDR3nt: TGTGCCAGCAGCCCCGCGGACTCAAACACCGGGGAGCTGTTTTTT
CDR3aa: CASSPADSNTGELFF

d_gene: NA
abundance: few
v_gene: TRBV15
j_gene: TRBJ2-5
CDR3nt: TGTGCCACCAGCAGGGAGAACAGTGAAGAGACCCAGTACTTC
CDR3aa: CATSRENSEETQYF